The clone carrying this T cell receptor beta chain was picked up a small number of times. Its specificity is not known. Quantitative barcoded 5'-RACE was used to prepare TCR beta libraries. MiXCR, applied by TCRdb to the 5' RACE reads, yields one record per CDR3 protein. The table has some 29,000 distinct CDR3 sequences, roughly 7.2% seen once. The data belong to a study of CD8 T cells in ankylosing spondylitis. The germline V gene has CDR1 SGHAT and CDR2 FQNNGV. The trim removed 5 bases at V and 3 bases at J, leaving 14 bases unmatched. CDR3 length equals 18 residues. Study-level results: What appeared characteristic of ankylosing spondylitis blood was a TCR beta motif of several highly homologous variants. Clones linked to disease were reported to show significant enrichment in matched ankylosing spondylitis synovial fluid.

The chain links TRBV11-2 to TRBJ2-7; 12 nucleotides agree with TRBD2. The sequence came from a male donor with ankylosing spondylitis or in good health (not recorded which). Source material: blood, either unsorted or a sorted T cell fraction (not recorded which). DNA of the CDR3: TGTGCCAGCAGCCCCATCCTCCGAACTAGCGGGAGGCACTACGAGCAGTACTTC. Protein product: CASSPILRTSGRHYEQYF.